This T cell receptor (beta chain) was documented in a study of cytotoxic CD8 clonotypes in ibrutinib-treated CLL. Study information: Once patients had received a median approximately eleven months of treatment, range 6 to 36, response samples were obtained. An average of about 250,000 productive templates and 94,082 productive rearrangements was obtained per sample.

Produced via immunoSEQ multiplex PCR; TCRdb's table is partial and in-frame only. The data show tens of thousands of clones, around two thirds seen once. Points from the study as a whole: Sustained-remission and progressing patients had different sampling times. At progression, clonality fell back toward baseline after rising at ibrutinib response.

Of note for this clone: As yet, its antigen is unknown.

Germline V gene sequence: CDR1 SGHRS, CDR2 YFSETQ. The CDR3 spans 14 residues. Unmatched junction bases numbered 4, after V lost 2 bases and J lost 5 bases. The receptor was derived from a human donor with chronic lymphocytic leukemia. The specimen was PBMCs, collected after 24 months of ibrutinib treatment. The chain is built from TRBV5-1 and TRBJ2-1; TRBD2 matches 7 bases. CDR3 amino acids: CASSFQRGNNEQFF. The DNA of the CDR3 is TGCGCCAGCAGCTTCCAGCGGGGTAACAATGAGCAGTTCTTC.